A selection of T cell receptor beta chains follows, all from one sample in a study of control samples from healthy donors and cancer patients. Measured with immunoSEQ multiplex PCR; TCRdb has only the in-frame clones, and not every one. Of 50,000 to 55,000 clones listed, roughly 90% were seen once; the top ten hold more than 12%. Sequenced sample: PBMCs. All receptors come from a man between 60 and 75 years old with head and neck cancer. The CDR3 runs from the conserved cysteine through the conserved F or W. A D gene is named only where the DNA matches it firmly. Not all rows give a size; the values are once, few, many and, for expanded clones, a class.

CDR3: CASSPGGGRTDTQYF; DNA: TGTGCCAGCAGCCCAGGGGGCGGGAGAACAGATACGCAGTATTTT; V: TRBV5-4; D: NA; J: TRBJ2-3; size: NA
CDR3: CSVGQTGTPQHF; DNA: TGCAGCGTTGGTCAGACAGGGACCCCCCAGCATTTT; V: TRBV29-1; D: TRBD1; J: TRBJ1-5; size: once
CDR3: CASSLVRFGSRFIEAFF; DNA: TGTGCCAGCAGCTTAGTACGTTTTGGCAGCCGCTTTATTGAAGCTTTCTTT; V: TRBV7-8; D: NA; J: TRBJ1-1; size: NA
CDR3: CASSLGFWTGQGLYEQYF; DNA: TGTGCCAGCAGCTTGGGCTTTTGGACGGGGCAGGGACTGTACGAGCAGTACTTC; V: TRBV5-5; D: NA; J: TRBJ2-7; size: NA
CDR3: CASSLAALAGEKLFF; DNA: TGCGCCAGCAGCTTGGCGGCCCTGGCCGGTGAAAAACTGTTTTTT; V: TRBV5-1; D: NA; J: TRBJ1-4; size: NA
CDR3: CASSVGWGGSGNTIYF; DNA: TGTGCCAGCAGCGTAGGGTGGGGCGGCTCTGGAAACACCATATATTTT; V: TRBV9; D: NA; J: TRBJ1-3; size: NA
CDR3: CASSLGTGSSYEQYF; DNA: TGTGCCAGCAGCCTCGGGACAGGGAGCTCCTACGAGCAGTACTTC; V: TRBV5-4; D: TRBD1; J: TRBJ2-7; size: NA
CDR3: CASSQAPGAHNYGYTF; DNA: TGCGCCAGCAGCCAGGCCCCAGGGGCGCATAACTATGGCTACACCTTC; V: TRBV4-1; D: NA; J: TRBJ1-2; size: NA
CDR3: CASSSGINQPQHF; DNA: TGTGCCAGCAGTTCAGGGATCAATCAGCCCCAGCATTTT; V: TRBV28; D: NA; J: TRBJ1-5; size: NA
CDR3: CASSPGGSSNQPQHF; DNA: TGTGCCAGCAGTCCAGGGGGCTCTAGCAATCAGCCCCAGCATTTT; V: TRBV7-2; D: TRBD1; J: TRBJ1-5; size: few
CDR3: CASSDEQPTGGRGPLYGYTF; DNA: TGTGCCAGCAGTGACGAACAGCCTACCGGAGGGCGCGGTCCCCTCTATGGCTACACCTTC; V: TRBV6-4; D: NA; J: TRBJ1-2; size: NA
CDR3: CSGVLRGETNTEAFF; DNA: TGCAGCGGGGTACTTAGGGGGGAAACGAACACTGAAGCTTTCTTT; V: TRBV29-1; D: NA; J: TRBJ1-1; size: NA
CDR3: CASSHLMDSAAGELFF; DNA: TGTGCCAGCAGCCATCTGATGGACAGCGCGGCCGGGGAGCTGTTTTTT; V: TRBV16; D: NA; J: TRBJ2-2; size: NA
CDR3: CASSQEHSYEQYF; DNA: TGTGCCAGCAGCCAGGAGCACTCCTACGAGCAGTACTTC; V: TRBV4-2; D: NA; J: TRBJ2-7; size: NA
CDR3: CASSFPRQGRYEQYF; DNA: TGTGCCAGCAGCTTCCCCCGGCAGGGGAGGTACGAGCAGTACTTC; V: TRBV13; D: NA; J: TRBJ2-7; size: NA
CDR3: CASSQDWTGSNEKLFF; DNA: TGCGCCAGCAGCCAAGATTGGACAGGAAGTAATGAAAAACTGTTTTTT; V: TRBV4-3; D: TRBD1; J: TRBJ1-4; size: NA
CDR3: CASTPNRGTEAFF; DNA: TGTGCCAGCACTCCCAACAGGGGCACTGAAGCTTTCTTT; V: TRBV5-4; D: TRBD1; J: TRBJ1-1; size: NA
CDR3: CASSSPRGGGAKNIQYF; DNA: TGTGCCAGCAGCTCTCCCCGCGGGGGAGGGGCCAAAAACATTCAGTACTTC; V: TRBV21-1; D: NA; J: TRBJ2-4; size: NA
CDR3: CASSESRFFGYTF; DNA: TGTGCCAGCAGTGAATCCCGGTTCTTCGGCTACACCTTC; V: TRBV6-1; D: NA; J: TRBJ1-2; size: NA
CDR3: CASTLIGEKGDIYF; DNA: TGTGCCAGCACCTTAATCGGCGAAAAAGGGGACATCTACTTC; V: TRBV11-2; D: NA; J: TRBJ1-2; size: NA
CDR3: CAISESEVAGGETQYF; DNA: TGTGCCATCAGTGAGTCGGAGGTGGCAGGGGGAGAGACCCAGTACTTC; V: TRBV10-3; D: TRBD1; J: TRBJ2-5; size: NA
CDR3: CASSLGQGFDEQFF; DNA: TGCGCCAGCAGCTTGGGCCAGGGGTTTGATGAGCAGTTCTTC; V: TRBV5-1; D: NA; J: TRBJ2-1; size: NA
CDR3: CAWSVGNNQPQHF; DNA: TGTGCCTGGAGTGTAGGGAACAATCAGCCCCAGCATTTT; V: TRBV30; D: NA; J: TRBJ1-5; size: NA
CDR3: CASSPPGKREWGWQYF; DNA: TGTGCCAGCAGCCCGCCGGGGAAGCGGGAGTGGGGTTGGCAGTACTTC; V: TRBV4-2; D: TRBD2; J: TRBJ2-7; size: NA
CDR3: CASSYGYSRGGYEQYF; DNA: TGTGCCAGCAGCTACGGGTACTCGCGGGGAGGCTACGAGCAGTACTTC; V: TRBV7-2; D: NA; J: TRBJ2-7; size: few
CDR3: CASSLLPGGVSPTDTQYF; DNA: TGTGCCAGCAGCTTATTACCCGGGGGAGTTAGCCCCACAGATACGCAGTATTTT; V: TRBV7-3; D: NA; J: TRBJ2-3; size: NA
CDR3: CASSHWGRGDRAKNIQYF; DNA: TGTGCCAGCAGCCATTGGGGGCGAGGTGATCGCGCCAAAAACATTCAGTACTTC; V: TRBV7-9; D: NA; J: TRBJ2-4; size: NA
CDR3: CAWSAGDTYEQYF; DNA: TGTGCCTGGAGTGCAGGGGATACCTACGAGCAGTACTTC; V: TRBV30; D: NA; J: TRBJ2-7; size: NA
CDR3: CASSHPGGDLFF; DNA: TGTGCCAGCAGCCATCCGGGAGGAGATCTGTTTTTT; V: TRBV7-8; D: TRBD2; J: TRBJ2-2; size: NA
CDR3: CASSLDSNQPQHF; DNA: TGTGCCAGCAGTTTGGATAGCAATCAGCCCCAGCATTTT; V: TRBV28; D: NA; J: TRBJ1-5; size: NA
CDR3: CASRDGSNQPQHF; DNA: TGCGCCAGCCGGGACGGGAGCAATCAGCCCCAGCATTTT; V: TRBV5-1; D: NA; J: TRBJ1-5; size: NA
CDR3: CASSQDRESYEQYF; DNA: TGTGCCAGCAGCCAGGACAGGGAATCCTACGAGCAGTACTTC; V: TRBV3-1/TRBV3-2; D: TRBD1; J: TRBJ2-7; size: NA
CDR3: CASRKVGGRQPNTEAFF; DNA: TGTGCCAGCAGAAAAGTAGGTGGTAGACAGCCGAACACTGAAGCTTTCTTT; V: TRBV7-9; D: NA; J: TRBJ1-1; size: NA
CDR3: CASSLGQEETQYF; DNA: TGTGCCAGCAGCCTGGGACAAGAAGAGACCCAGTACTTC; V: TRBV21-1; D: NA; J: TRBJ2-5; size: NA
CDR3: CASSQQLAVPSYNEQFF; DNA: TGTGCCAGCAGCCAACAACTAGCGGTCCCCTCCTACAATGAGCAGTTCTTC; V: TRBV3-1/TRBV3-2; D: TRBD2; J: TRBJ2-1; size: NA
CDR3: CASSTRTGMVEQYF; DNA: TGTGCCAGCAGTACGCGAACAGGAATGGTCGAGCAGTACTTC; V: TRBV27; D: NA; J: TRBJ2-7; size: few
CDR3: CASSYLTASNQPQHF; DNA: TGTGCCAGCAGTTACTTGACTGCAAGCAATCAGCCCCAGCATTTT; V: TRBV6-6; D: NA; J: TRBJ1-5; size: NA
CDR3: CASSQRQWDSPLHF; DNA: TGTGCCAGCAGCCAGAGACAGTGGGATTCACCCCTCCACTTT; V: TRBV7-9; D: NA; J: TRBJ1-6; size: NA
CDR3: CASSPGTSGRTDTQYF; DNA: TGCGCCAGCAGCCCCGGGACTAGCGGGCGCACAGATACGCAGTATTTT; V: TRBV5-1; D: TRBD2; J: TRBJ2-3; size: few
CDR3: CASSEDRSNQPQHF; DNA: TGTGCCAGCAGCGAGGACCGGTCCAATCAGCCCCAGCATTTT; V: TRBV7-8; D: NA; J: TRBJ1-5; size: NA
CDR3: CASSLALGDNEQFF; DNA: TGTGCTAGCAGCTTAGCGCTAGGGGACAATGAGCAGTTCTTC; V: TRBV7-7; D: NA; J: TRBJ2-1; size: NA
CDR3: CASSLFGHTEAFF; DNA: TGTGCCAGCTCCCTATTTGGGCACACTGAAGCTTTCTTT; V: TRBV3-1/TRBV3-2; D: NA; J: TRBJ1-1; size: once
CDR3: CASSLIQGLRLRDRETQYF; DNA: TGCGCCAGCAGTCTTATACAGGGGTTGAGATTGCGGGATCGGGAGACCCAGTACTTC; V: TRBV5-1; D: NA; J: TRBJ2-5; size: NA
CDR3: CASSWQGMNEQYF; DNA: TGTGCCAGCAGCTGGCAGGGGATGAACGAGCAGTACTTC; V: TRBV5-5; D: NA; J: TRBJ2-7; size: NA
CDR3: CAITGTGDSEQYF; DNA: TGTGCCATCACTGGGACAGGGGATAGCGAGCAGTACTTC; V: TRBV10-3; D: TRBD1; J: TRBJ2-7; size: NA
CDR3: CASSPDYRGITDTQYF; DNA: TGTGCCAGCAGCCCAGATTACAGGGGAATCACAGATACGCAGTATTTT; V: TRBV9; D: TRBD1; J: TRBJ2-3; size: NA
CDR3: CASSLEGVTGQYF; DNA: TGTGCCAGCAGCTTGGAAGGGGTTACCGGTCAGTATTTT; V: TRBV5-4; D: NA; J: TRBJ2-3; size: NA
CDR3: CASSASSGANVLTF; DNA: TGTGCCAGCAGTGCTAGCTCTGGGGCCAACGTCCTGACTTTC; V: TRBV6-4; D: NA; J: TRBJ2-6; size: NA
CDR3: CASSDAGPLAETQYF; DNA: TGTGCCAGCAGTGATGCCGGGCCCCTCGCCGAGACCCAGTACTTC; V: TRBV25-1; D: NA; J: TRBJ2-5; size: NA
CDR3: CASSRLLGAGGLETQYF; DNA: TGTGCCAGCAGCCGGCTGCTCGGAGCGGGAGGCCTGGAGACCCAGTACTTC; V: TRBV3-1/TRBV3-2; D: TRBD2; J: TRBJ2-5; size: NA
CDR3: CASSLLGWRDLAKNIQYF; DNA: TGTGCCAGCAGCTTACTAGGTTGGCGGGATCTAGCCAAAAACATTCAGTACTTC; V: TRBV7-2; D: NA; J: TRBJ2-4; size: NA
CDR3: CVRTSPDRGGGGVSNEQFF; DNA: TGTGTCAGAACCTCCCCCGACAGGGGGGGAGGAGGTGTGAGCAATGAGCAGTTCTTC; V: TRBV7-5; D: NA; J: TRBJ2-1; size: NA